This TCR beta chain originates from a study of blood T cell repertoires in COVID-19. V lost 7 bases to trimming and J lost 2 bases, with 9 bases between them. Germline CDR1 MNHEY, CDR2 SMNVEV (reference sequence). This CDR3 region has 13 residues. As processed by the authors: Reference gene primer amplification yielded estimated nucleated cell counts. Sequenced by immunoSEQ multiplex PCR; TCRdb stores in-frame clones only, minus some. From that table come the V and J calls and clone size; the DNA was used to work out D and trimming. This table has under 250,000 clones, about 83% appearing once. Sequencing input: peripheral blood. The chain links TRBV27 to TRBJ1-5; no clear D gene. This receptor was taken from a man between 40 and 49 years old with active or convalescent COVID-19. The CDR3 DNA is TGTGCCAGCAAGAGGTGGGGCAATCAGCCCCAGCATTTT. Translating it yields CASKRWGNQPQHF.